Each of the 22 T cell receptor beta chains below was sequenced from the same sample in a study of CD8+ T cells in alopecia areata. RNA was extracted and reverse transcribed into cDNA as the sequencing template. Here immunoSEQ multiplex PCR was the method, and the copy in TCRdb shows in-frame clones only, minus some. The sample consists of 150,000 to 200,000 clones, about 66% of them appearing once. The source was CD8+ T cells sorted from blood, collected at week 0. These receptors all stem from a human donor with alopecia areata.

V and J are TRBV5-6 and TRBJ1-6; 7 positions match TRBD1. CDR1 is SGHDT and CDR2 is YYEEEE in the germline V gene. This CDR3 comprises 14 residues. The V segment lost 5 bases and the J segment 5 bases; nucleotides outside the gene matches: 4. The CDR3 reads CASSPGTDNSPLHF. The CDR3, as DNA: TGTGCCAGCAGTCCCGGGACAGATAATTCACCCCTCCACTTT.

V is TRBV30 and J is TRBJ2-7; D unclear. Germline assignment: CDR1 GTSNPN and CDR2 SVGIG (reference sequence). This CDR3 has 12 residues. V was pared by 0 bases and J by 5 bases, with 8 bases between. CDR3 amino acids: CAWSVGPNEQYF. As DNA, the CDR3 is TGTGCCTGGAGTGTAGGCCCCAACGAGCAGTACTTC.

The chain carries TRBV15 and TRBJ1-5; D is unresolved. The CDR3 runs 16 residues. CDR1 LNHNV and CDR2 YYDKDF come from the germline V gene (reference sequence). V lost 1 base and J 2 bases, leaving 12 bases between the germline ends. CDR3 region: CATSRAAGIGNQPQHF. CDR3 in DNA: TGTGCCACCAGCAGAGCAGCGGGTATTGGCAATCAGCCCCAGCATTTT.

The chain is built from TRBV7-6 and TRBJ2-1; 10 bases match TRBD1. The CDR3 totals 15 residues. V dropped 5 bases and J dropped 2; count of bases not matched to a gene: 3. CDR1 SGHVS and CDR2 FNYEAQ come from the germline V gene. Written as DNA, the CDR3 is TGTGCCAGCAGCCCCGGGACAGGGGCCTACAATGAGCAGTTCTTC. As protein: CASSPGTGAYNEQFF. The variable domain in full, completed from reference TRBV7-6 and TRBJ2-1, reads GAGVSQSPRYKVTKRGQDVALRCDPISGHVSLYWYRQALGQGPEFLTYFNYEAQQDKSGLPNDRFSAERPEGSISTLTIQRTEQRDSAMYRCASSPGTGAYNEQFFGPGTRLTVL.

Here the CDR3 reads CASSQDWGNEQYF. CDR3 sequence (DNA): TGCGCCAGCAGCCAAGATTGGGGGAACGAGCAGTACTTC. J is TRBJ2-7 and V is TRBV4-1; TRBD1 or TRBD2 may be the D gene (5 bases each). The length of the CDR3 is 13 residues. Germline V gives CDR1 MGHRA, CDR2 YSYEKL. V shed 0 bases and J shed 5 bases, with 8 bases lying between them.

The rearrangement links TRBV30 to TRBJ2-4; TRBD1 agrees at 9 bases. The CDR3 is made up of 16 amino acids. Per the germline V gene, CDR1 is GTSNPN and CDR2 is SVGIG (reference sequence). The V gene end was trimmed by 7 bases and the J gene end by 4 bases; junction bases not matched to a gene: 14. DNA for the CDR3: TGTGCCTCCTCGAGTGACTGGGGACAGGGAAAAAACATTCAGTACTTC. Protein sequence: CASSSDWGQGKNIQYF.

V gene TRBV4-2 combines with J gene TRBJ2-7; tentatively, D is TRBD2 (5 bases). In germline, CDR1 is LGHNA, CDR2 YNFKEQ. With 1 base removed from V and 3 bases from J, the gap between germline ends came to 13 bases. The CDR3 covers 15 residues. Written as DNA, the CDR3 is TGTGCCAGCAGCCAAGCCGAACATCGGGACTACGAGCAGTACTTC. It specifies CASSQAEHRDYEQYF.

CDR3 coding DNA: TGTGCCAGCAGTAGTACTGAAGCTTTCTTT. This translates into CASSSTEAFF. The rearrangement links TRBV6-5 to TRBJ1-1; D call uncertain. Germline values: CDR1 MNHEY, CDR2 SVGAGI. CDR3 length equals 10 residues. V was trimmed by 5 bases and J by 5 bases, leaving 3 bases between them.

The rearrangement joins TRBV29-1 to TRBJ2-2, with D unresolved. CDR3 length: 13 residues. Germline V lookup: CDR1 SQVTM, CDR2 ANQGSEA. The germline V and J ends were trimmed by 0 bases and 3 bases, with 5 bases remaining between them. The CDR3 loop is CSVEDLDTGELFF. DNA for the CDR3: TGCAGCGTTGAAGATCTGGACACCGGGGAGCTGTTTTTT.

The gene calls are TRBV4-1 and TRBJ2-2; D unresolved. CDR1 is MGHRA and CDR2 is YSYEKL in the germline V gene. Trimming stripped 1 base from V and 7 bases from J, with 10 bases between. The CDR3 is made up of 14 amino acids. CDR3 sequence: CASSQGPLGGELFF. CDR3 in DNA: TGCGCCAGCAGCCAAGGCCCGTTGGGCGGGGAGCTGTTTTTT.

This clone has only a few counts. CDR3 amino acids: CASSQVEFF. The CDR3 bases are TGTGCCAGCAGCCAGGTGGAGTTCTTC. J is TRBJ2-1 and V is TRBV21-1; no DNA check was done on the table's D call, TRBD1. TRBV21-1 is a pseudogene locus. The CDR3 contains 9 residues.

This clone was observed a handful of times. The V call is TRBV10-3, the J call TRBJ1-5; D is possibly TRBD1 (5 bases). Trimming removed 0 bases at V and 7 bases at J, with 13 bases between. CDR3 size: 15 residues. Germline CDR1 ENHRY, CDR2 SYGVKD. The CDR3 loop is CAISESWQGSQPQHF. The CDR3 bases are TGTGCCATCAGTGAGTCGTGGCAGGGCAGCCAGCCCCAGCATTTT.

V usage is TRBV9 and J usage is TRBJ2-1, with D perhaps matching TRBD1 or TRBD2 (6 bases each). The ends were cut back, 3 bases at V and 7 bases at J, with 14 bases in the middle. The CDR3 runs to 14 residues. Germline lookup yields CDR1 SGDLS and CDR2 YYNGEE. In DNA form, the CDR3 reads TGTGCCAGCAGCGCCCCCGGGGGCCGGAATGAGCAGTTCTTC. Amino acid sequence: CASSAPGGRNEQFF.

This clone appeared once. V and J are TRBV7-8 and TRBJ1-1, with D uncertain. Deletions cut 3 bases from V and 4 bases from J, with 12 bases between. Per germline, CDR1 SGHVS and CDR2 FQNEAQ. The CDR3 is made up of 14 amino acids. The CDR3 DNA sequence: TGTGCCAGCAGCTTGAGTTGGGGAGGCACTGAAGCTTTCTTT. This translates into CASSLSWGGTEAFF.

This clone was counted only a few times. The chain employs TRBV27 and TRBJ2-7; a weak D match, TRBD2 (5 bases). Per the germline V gene, CDR1 is MNHEY and CDR2 is SMNVEV (reference sequence). CDR3 length: 11 amino acids. Trimming took 5 bases from V and 7 from J, leaving 9 bases between them. The CDR3 DNA reads as TGTGCCAGCAGTGGGAGTGGGGAGCAGTACTTC. Amino acids: CASSGSGEQYF.

V and J are TRBV7-8 and TRBJ2-3; 12 bases align to TRBD2. Trimming at V came to 1 base and at J to 4 bases, leaving 3 bases not matched to a gene. Germline V gene sequence: CDR1 SGHVS, CDR2 FQNEAQ. The CDR3 length is 16 residues. The CDR3 is CASSLESSGGADTQYF. The DNA for the CDR3 is TGTGCCAGCAGCTTAGAATCTAGCGGGGGGGCAGATACGCAGTATTTT.

This clone was seen a handful of times. The V and J genes are TRBV2 and TRBJ1-2; no clear D gene. Germline V gene lookup returns CDR1 SNHLY and CDR2 FYNNEI. The V end lost 8 bases, the J end lost 3 bases, and 10 bases lay between the germline ends. This CDR3 is 12 amino acids long. The CDR3 here is CASLTAHYGYTF. Written as DNA, the CDR3 is TGTGCCAGCTTGACGGCTCACTATGGCTACACCTTC. The entire variable domain, with the rest obtained from reference TRBV2 and TRBJ1-2, is as follows: EPEVTQTPSHQVTQMGQEVILRCVPISNHLYFYWYRQILGQKVEFLVSFYNNEISEKSEIFDDQFSVERPDGSNFTLKIRSTKLEDSAMYFCASLTAHYGYTFGSGTRLTVV.

V is TRBV7-9 and J is TRBJ1-2; 11 positions match TRBD1. The germline gives CDR1 SEHNR, CDR2 FQNEAQ (reference sequence). Germline trimming cut 0 bases from V and 6 bases from J; bases unmatched to any gene: 6. This CDR3 is built from 16 residues. This CDR3 reads CASSLAYRDRGDGYTF. The CDR3 region has the DNA TGTGCCAGCAGCTTAGCGTACCGGGACAGGGGGGATGGCTACACCTTC.

This clone was found a few times. V is TRBV30 and J is TRBJ2-7; no clear D. Germline CDR1 reads GTSNPN; CDR2 reads SVGIG (reference sequence). Trimming removed 1 base at V and 12 bases at J, with 13 bases between. The CDR3 loop spans 11 amino acids. The chain's CDR3 is CAWSDSLLAYF. CDR3 coding DNA: TGTGCCTGGAGTGACAGCCTGTTGGCGTACTTC.

CDR3 DNA: TGTGCCTGGGCCGGGACAGGGAATGAGCAGTTCTTC. This sequence encodes CAWAGTGNEQFF. The chain is built from TRBV30 and TRBJ2-1, with 9 bases identical to TRBD1. V gave up 5 bases and J gave up 7 bases; unmatched junction bases: 3. CDR1 and CDR2 (germline): GTSNPN, SVGIG (reference sequence). The CDR3 contains 12 residues.

The V and J genes are TRBV2 and TRBJ1-2; the D is unclear. CDR1 SNHLY and CDR2 FYNNEI come from the germline V gene. CDR3 length: 10 amino acids. Between the trimmed V and J ends, which lost 8 bases and 8 bases, there was a span of 9 bases. CDR3 sequence: CASPVIGYTF. CDR3 bases: TGTGCCAGCCCGGTGATAGGCTACACCTTC.

J is TRBJ1-2 and V is TRBV10-2; tentatively, D is TRBD1 (5 bases). This CDR3 is built from 12 residues. CDR1 is WSHSY and CDR2 is SAAADI in the germline V gene. Trimming pared 7 bases from V and 2 bases from J, leaving 8 bases between. The CDR3 nucleotides are TGCGCCAGCAATTCAGGGAACTATGGCTACACCTTC. It is translated as CASNSGNYGYTF.